This T cell receptor beta chain came from a study of shared clonotypes between healthy human individuals. An assay was performed, and its level was deep. Sequencing used immunoSEQ multiplex PCR; TCRdb keeps in-frame clones, though not all of them. The data contain about 480,000 clones, about 80% of them singletons. Study results and limitations: It was expected that sequencing depth would affect clonotype sharing among donors.

Note on this clone: No antigen is known for it. At the DNA level, this CDR3 is encoded by other sequences in the same sample as well.

The sequencing input was PBMCs. This TCR came from a woman between 40 and 50 years old in good health. Some clones in this sample may be carry-over from other donors' samples.

The CDR3 sequence: CASSSPGTSYEQYF. The CDR3 DNA sequence: TGTGCCAGCAGTTCCCCCGGTACTTCCTACGAGCAGTACTTC. This sequence joins TRBV28 and TRBJ2-7; D not resolved. The CDR3 runs to 14 residues. V lost 4 bases and J lost 1, with 11 bases in between. CDR1 MDHEN and CDR2 SYDVKM come from the germline V gene. Full variable domain (rest looked up from reference TRBV28 and TRBJ2-7): DVKVTQSSRYLVKRTGEKVFLECVQDMDHENMFWYRQDPGLGLRLIYFSYDVKMKEKGDIPEGYSVSREKKERFSLILESASTNQTSMYLCASSSPGTSYEQYFGPGTRLTVT.